What follows are 27 T cell receptor beta chains derived from one specimen sequenced in a study of prognosis after radiotherapy for stage I lung cancer. Genomic DNA served as the source from which two-round multiplex PCR generated TCR beta CDR3 amplicons. Specific primers for each TRBV and TRBJ gene were what first-round PCR used. TCRdb recomputed calls from the multiplex PCR reads with MiXCR, one row per CDR3 protein. The table records fewer than 25,000 distinct CDR3 sequences, roughly 39% of them present only once. This specimen was PBMCs, taken before or after stereotactic body radiation therapy (not recorded which). These receptors were obtained from a donor aged 50 or older with non-small cell lung cancer.

Many counts were recorded for this clonotype. The chain employs TRBV20-1 and TRBJ1-1; D might be TRBD1 (6 bases). Per the germline V gene, CDR1 is DFQATT and CDR2 is SNEGSKA (reference sequence). V dropped 3 bases and J dropped 6 bases, with 11 bases sitting between them. The CDR3 length is 12 residues. The CDR3 reads CSASKGGSEAFF. DNA of the CDR3: TGCAGTGCTAGTAAGGGGGGGTCTGAAGCTTTCTTT.

The rearrangement uses TRBV7-9 and TRBJ2-7; 7 bases are a match to TRBD2. The trim removed 5 bases at V and 2 bases at J, leaving 6 bases unmatched. CDR3 size: 14 residues. CDR1 is SEHNR, CDR2 FQNEAQ, per germline (reference sequence). The CDR3 DNA reads as TGTGCCAGCAGCCCAGCGGGACTCCCCTACGAGCAGTACTTC. Its translation is CASSPAGLPYEQYF.

This clonotype was detected once. This chain uses TRBV12-3 or TRBV12-4 with TRBJ2-1; D call uncertain. The CDR3 extends over 11 amino acids. Trimming shortened V by 3 bases and J by 8 bases, and 5 bases separated the two germline ends. CDR3 DNA sequence: TGTGCCAGCAGTTTTGCGGATGAGCAGTTCTTC. This encodes CASSFADEQFF.

There are many counts of this clonotype. This chain connects TRBV5-1 to TRBJ2-1; 7 nucleotides align to TRBD2. The germline V gene encodes CDR1 SGHRS and CDR2 YFSETQ. With V trimmed by 2 bases and J by 8 bases, 13 bases remained unmatched. The CDR3 spans 16 residues. This chain's CDR3 is CASSLMAGVDQHEQFF. CDR3 nucleotides: TGCGCCAGCAGCTTAATGGCGGGAGTAGATCAGCATGAGCAGTTCTTC.

This clonotype showed up just a few times. A much larger clone differs by one base, so this may be a read error. The V call is TRBV3-1, the J call TRBJ1-1; D gene unclear. Germline V gene lookup returns CDR1 LGHDT and CDR2 YNNKEL (reference sequence). The CDR3 runs to 13 residues. Here the CDR3 reads CASGQVGLLEAFF. The CDR3 coding sequence is TGTGCCAGCGGCCAAGTGGGTTTACTTGAAGCTTTCTTT.

For this clonotype: Possible read error: a much larger clone is one base away. The chain recombines TRBV5-4 with TRBJ2-2; possibly TRBD1 or TRBD2 for D (5 bases each). Germline CDR1 is SGHNT and CDR2 is YYREEE (reference sequence). CDR3 length equals 15 residues. For the CDR3, the DNA is TGTGCCAACAGCCCGGGGCAGGCCAACACCGGGGAGCTGTTTTTT. It codes for CANSPGQANTGELFF.

The chain recombines TRBV11-2 with TRBJ1-5; D uncertain. The CDR3 extends over 15 amino acids. Trimming left V 0 bases short and J 3 bases short, with 9 bases between. CDR1 is SGHAT and CDR2 is FQNNGV in the germline V gene. CDR3 region: CASSLDGMHNQPQHF. The CDR3 nucleotides are TGTGCCAGCAGCTTAGATGGTATGCACAATCAGCCCCAGCATTTT.

This clonotype was observed at least ten times. This rearrangement joins TRBV7-9 to TRBJ2-1, with 16 bases fitting TRBD2. Germline V gene data show CDR1 as SEHNR and CDR2 as FQNEAQ (reference sequence). With V trimmed by 6 bases and J by 1 base, 9 bases remained unmatched. This CDR3 spans 19 amino acids. The CDR3 protein is CASSQMGLAGGRSYNEQFF. Here the CDR3 DNA reads TGTGCCAGCAGTCAAATGGGACTAGCGGGAGGGAGGTCCTACAATGAGCAGTTCTTC.

This clonotype was counted at least ten times. The chain employs TRBV19 and TRBJ2-7; 7 bases are a match to TRBD1. CDR3 length equals 13 residues. V was pared by 6 bases and J by 5 bases, with 7 bases of the junction left unmatched. Germline V gives CDR1 LNHDA, CDR2 SQIVND (reference sequence). CDR3 sequence (DNA): TGTGCCAGTAGCCTGAACAGGGGCGACGAGCAGTACTTC. This gives the protein CASSLNRGDEQYF.

V and J are TRBV29-1 and TRBJ2-1, with D tentatively TRBD1 or TRBD2 (5 bases each). Germline CDR1 and CDR2: SQVTM and ANQGSEA. Deletions cut 6 bases from V and 3 bases from J, with 15 bases between. The CDR3 is made up of 14 amino acids. The CDR3 reads CSVHGTNFYNEQFF. The CDR3 nucleotides are TGCAGCGTCCACGGGACGAACTTCTACAATGAGCAGTTCTTC.

This clonotype was seen ten or more times. At one of its ends the junction is not consistent with the germline gene, which may arise from a read error. V gene TRBV20-1 combines with J gene TRBJ2-3; 8 bases are a match to TRBD2. This CDR3 region has 15 residues. CDR1 and CDR2 from the germline V gene are DFQATT and SNEGSKA (reference sequence). The chain's CDR3 is CSARDTSGEIDTQYF. The CDR3 region has the DNA TGCAGTGCTCGAGATACTAGCGGAGAGATAGATACGCAGTATTTT.

This clonotype was observed many times. The chain carries TRBV10-2 and TRBJ1-1, with 8 nucleotides matching TRBD1. Germline V gene lookup returns CDR1 WSHSY and CDR2 SAAADI. This CDR3 has 14 residues. J gave up 3 bases and V 6 bases, and 6 bases lay outside the gene matches. In DNA, the CDR3 is TGCGCCAGCAGACGAGAACAGGGGGACACTGAAGCTTTCTTT. Its translation: CASRREQGDTEAFF.

This rearrangement joins TRBV12-3 or TRBV12-4 to TRBJ1-4, with 7 nucleotides matching TRBD1. CDR3 length: 18 amino acids. With V trimmed by 4 bases and J by 0 bases, 11 bases remained unmatched. CDR3 nucleotides: TGTGCCAGCAGTTGGATTGGGATAGGACAGGCAACTAATGAAAAACTGTTTTTT. It is translated as CASSWIGIGQATNEKLFF.

This clonotype was found many times. The chain joins TRBV7-9 to TRBJ2-3; no reliable D call. The CDR3 spans 13 residues. Per the germline V gene, CDR1 is SEHNR and CDR2 is FQNEAQ (reference sequence). V was cut by 3 bases and J by 6 bases, with 10 bases left in between. DNA of the CDR3: TGTGCCAGCAGCTTGTTGGAGTTGGATACGCAGTATTTT. It encodes CASSLLELDTQYF.

As to this clonotype: A much larger clone sits a single nucleotide away, making a read error possible. The V and J genes are TRBV3-1 and TRBJ1-1; possible D gene TRBD1, 5 bases. The CDR3 length is 15 residues. The germline gives CDR1 LGHDT, CDR2 YNNKEL (reference sequence). Trimming pared 5 bases from V and 1 base from J, leaving 14 bases between. As DNA, the CDR3 is TGTGCCAGCAGCTTTCCAGGGTGCGCGAACACTGAAGCTTTCTTT. Amino acid sequence: CASSFPGCANTEAFF.

This clonotype was seen at least ten times. The chain carries TRBV30 and TRBJ1-2; D ambiguous. The CDR3 is 10 residues long. CDR1 GTSNPN and CDR2 SVGIG come from the germline V gene (reference sequence). CDR3 in amino acids: CASYSYGYTF. In DNA, the CDR3 is TGTGCTTCTTACTCCTATGGCTACACCTTC.

This clonotype was observed at least ten times. The chain recombines TRBV20-1 with TRBJ2-7; D not resolved. This CDR3 has 13 amino acids. The germline V gene has CDR1 DFQATT and CDR2 SNEGSKA (reference sequence). The V gene lost 2 bases and the J gene lost 3 bases, with 11 bases spanning the gap. CDR3: CSARKDAYYEQYF. CDR3 in DNA: TGCAGTGCTAGAAAGGACGCCTACTACGAGCAGTACTTC.

The chain employs TRBV30 and TRBJ1-5, with a weak D call TRBD1 (5 bases). V lost 5 bases to trimming and J lost 7 bases, with 12 bases between them. CDR1 GTSNPN and CDR2 SVGIG come from the germline V gene (reference sequence). The CDR3 is 12 residues long. The CDR3 nucleotides are TGTGCCTGGGGCGAATGGGGGCAGCCCCAGCATTTT. Amino acids: CAWGEWGQPQHF.

This clonotype was seen many times. The J gene is TRBJ2-5, the V gene TRBV7-2; 8 nucleotides match TRBD2. With 1 base clipped from V and 1 base from J, the junction kept 8 bases outside the gene matches. Per the germline V gene, CDR1 is SGHTA and CDR2 is FQGNSA. CDR3 length: 17 amino acids. The CDR3 DNA reads TGTGCCAGCAGCTTAGACCGAGCGGGAGTCCTCCAAGAGACCCAGTACTTC. Translating gives CASSLDRAGVLQETQYF.

There are many counts of this clonotype. The CDR3 DNA reads TGTGCCAGTAGTATAGCCTTTTACCTATCCGGCTATGGCTACACCTTC. This codes for CASSIAFYLSGYGYTF. V is TRBV19 and J is TRBJ1-2; D uncertain. Germline values: CDR1 LNHDA, CDR2 SQIVND (reference sequence). V was cut by 1 base and J by 4 bases, with 16 bases left in between. CDR3 length: 16 residues.

This clonotype was seen repeatedly, ten times or more. The V call is TRBV12-3 or TRBV12-4, the J call TRBJ2-1; D might be TRBD2 (6 bases). Trimming pared 0 bases from V and 7 bases from J, leaving 10 bases between. This CDR3 is 14 amino acids long. The CDR3, as DNA: TGTGCCAGCAGTTTAGCGACGGGGGTAAATGAGCAGTTCTTC. Translated, it gives CASSLATGVNEQFF.

This sequence joins TRBV6-2 or TRBV6-3 and TRBJ1-6; D ambiguous. Germline CDR1 MNHEY, CDR2 SVGEGT. The length of the CDR3 is 12 residues. The V gene lost 4 bases and the J gene lost 11 bases, with 9 bases spanning the gap. CDR3 sequence (DNA): TGTGCCAGCAGTTTAGGCGACACACCCCTCCACTTT. This encodes CASSLGDTPLHF.

The chain links TRBV12-3 or TRBV12-4 to TRBJ1-2, with 12 bases matching TRBD1. CDR3 length: 16 residues. Trimming at V came to 6 bases and at J to 7 bases, leaving 12 bases not matched to a gene. DNA of the CDR3: TGTGCCAGCAGAACCACCGGGACAGGGGGCGCGGGTGGCTACACCTTC. Amino acid sequence: CASRTTGTGGAGGYTF.

This clonotype has a count of ten or more. The chain links TRBV12-3 or TRBV12-4 to TRBJ1-2; unclear D gene. CDR3 length: 13 amino acids. Trimming cost V 5 bases and J 11 bases, with 18 bases left between them. The CDR3 is CASSEAPAVGYTF. Here the CDR3 DNA reads TGTGCCAGCAGTGAAGCCCCCGCCGTAGGTTACACCTTC.

This clonotype was counted at least ten times. This chain links TRBV7-9 with TRBJ2-7, with unresolved D. Germline CDR1 reads SEHNR; CDR2 reads FQNEAQ (reference sequence). This CDR3 spans 12 amino acids. The V gene lost 1 base and the J gene lost 11 bases, with 12 bases spanning the gap. The CDR3 loop reads CASSLEMDLKYF. Here the CDR3 DNA reads TGTGCCAGCAGCTTAGAAATGGACCTCAAGTACTTC.

Of note for this clonotype: A much larger clone differs from this one at a single base, so this may be a read error. The chain combines TRBV18 with TRBJ2-1, with TRBD1 identical over 7 bases. CDR1 KGHSH and CDR2 LQKENI come from the germline V gene. This CDR3 region has 15 residues. In nucleotides, the CDR3 is TGTGCCAGCCCACCAAGAGGGACAGAGCACAATGAGCAGTTCTTC. Amino acids: CASPPRGTEHNEQFF.

The gene calls are TRBV30 and TRBJ1-5; 7 bases are a match to TRBD1. The germline gives CDR1 GTSNPN, CDR2 SVGIG (reference sequence). V gave up 5 bases and J gave up 6 bases; unmatched junction bases: 7. The CDR3 is made up of 13 amino acids. CDR3 sequence reads: CAWGQDSLQPQHF. Here the CDR3 DNA reads TGTGCCTGGGGACAGGACAGTCTTCAGCCCCAGCATTTT. The complete variable domain, with remaining parts taken from reference TRBV30 and TRBJ1-5, reads SQTIHQWPATLVQPVGSPLSLECTVEGTSNPNLYWYRQAAGRGLQLLFYSVGIGQISSEVPQNLSASRPQDRQFILSSKKLLLSDSGFYLCAWGQDSLQPQHFGDGTRLSIL.